The 20 T cell receptor beta chains reported below all come from one sample, sequenced in a study of regulatory T cells in long-lasting Graves disease. According to the study, TCR beta libraries were built with iRepertoire HTBI primers and CDR3-region Arm-PCR. TCRdb re-derived calls from the multiplex PCR reads in MiXCR, one entry per CDR3 protein. The repertoire has approximately 490,000 distinct CDR3 sequences, roughly 17% of them found once; the top ten carry more than 9%. The time point is: newly diagnosed GD, antithyroid drugs for less than 3 months. Preparation of the TCR library used RNA extracted from PBMCs. Separately, the same data were catalogued under a study of T cells in Graves' hyperthyroidism and ophthalmopathy.

The sample was peripheral blood mononuclear cells (PBMCs), taken at new diagnosis, from a patient treated with antithyroid drugs. The receptors were sampled from a middle-aged man with Graves disease.

In its sample, this clonotype was seen many times. This chain connects TRBV6-1 to TRBJ2-4, with D possibly TRBD1 on 5 matching bases. Germline CDR1 reads MNHNS; CDR2 reads SASEGT. This CDR3 spans 17 amino acids. The ends were cut back, 1 base at V and 1 base at J, with 14 bases in the middle. Here the CDR3 reads CASSEGRQGFAKNIQYF. CDR3 nucleotide sequence: TGTGCCAGCAGTGAAGGAAGGCAGGGCTTTGCCAAAAACATTCAGTACTTC.

Many counts were recorded for this clonotype. The chain carries TRBV6-2 or TRBV6-3 and TRBJ2-7, with 7 bases lining up with TRBD1. After removal of 5 bases from V and 2 bases from J, the junction contained 6 bases not matched to a gene. Germline-derived CDR1 and CDR2 are MNHEY and SVGEGT. CDR3 size: 14 residues. The CDR3 DNA is TGTGCCAGCAGTGGTCGGACAGGCACCTACGAGCAGTACTTC. The encoded protein is CASSGRTGTYEQYF.

This clonotype has ten or more counts. The chain carries TRBV2 and TRBJ2-5; TRBD2 is a possible D gene (5 bases). Per the germline V gene, CDR1 is SNHLY and CDR2 is FYNNEI. The CDR3 runs 13 residues. V lost 5 bases, J lost 5 bases, and 12 bases lay in between. CDR3 residues: CASSTDSGETQYF. CDR3 DNA sequence: TGTGCCAGCAGTACGGACTCTGGGGAGACCCAGTACTTC.

This clonotype has at least ten counts. V usage is TRBV3-1 and J usage is TRBJ2-7, with D unresolved. Trimming took 3 bases from V and 4 from J, leaving 4 bases between them. Germline lookup yields CDR1 LGHDT and CDR2 YNNKEL (reference sequence). The length of the CDR3 is 11 residues. CDR3 protein: CASSHWYEQYF. For the CDR3, the DNA is TGTGCCAGCAGCCACTGGTACGAGCAGTACTTC.

In this sample, this clonotype turned up many times. The rearrangement links TRBV28 to TRBJ2-6; D uncertain. CDR1 and CDR2 from the germline V gene are MDHEN and SYDVKM. The ends were cut back, 6 bases at V and 4 bases at J, with 7 bases in the middle. The CDR3 covers 13 residues. The CDR3 here is CASSRSGANVLTF. The CDR3 nucleotides read TGTGCCAGCAGCCGGTCCGGGGCCAACGTCCTGACTTTC. Combining the CDR3 with reference TRBV28 and TRBJ2-6 gives the whole variable domain DVKVTQSSRYLVKRTGEKVFLECVQDMDHENMFWYRQDPGLGLRLIYFSYDVKMKEKGDIPEGYSVSREKKERFSLILESASTNQTSMYLCASSRSGANVLTFGAGSRLTVL.

The chain recombines TRBV11-2 with TRBJ2-2, with 8 bases fitting TRBD2. The length of the CDR3 is 17 residues. The V and J ends lost 5 bases and 2 bases, in that order; junction bases with no gene match: 10. CDR1 SGHAT and CDR2 FQNNGV come from the germline V gene. Here the CDR3 reads CASSPPAIAGNTGELFF. CDR3 nucleotides: TGTGCCAGCAGCCCCCCGGCGATAGCGGGAAACACCGGGGAGCTGTTTTTT. Looking up the rest from reference TRBV11-2 and TRBJ2-2 gives the full variable domain: EAGVAQSPRYKIIEKRQSVAFWCNPISGHATLYWYQQILGQGPKLLIQFQNNGVVDDSQLPKDRFSAERLKGVDSTLKIQPAKLEDSAVYLCASSPPAIAGNTGELFFGEGSRLTVL.

This chain joins TRBV6-2 or TRBV6-3 and TRBJ2-7, with D tentatively TRBD2 (5 bases). This CDR3 is built from 11 residues. Trimming took off 7 bases at V and 4 bases at J, with 8 bases between the two ends. Per the germline V gene, CDR1 is MNHEY and CDR2 is SVGEGT. CDR3 DNA sequence: TGTGCCAGCACTAGCCTATACGAGCAGTACTTC. Protein sequence: CASTSLYEQYF.

The rearrangement joins TRBV15 to TRBJ1-4; D remains ambiguous. Germline lookup yields CDR1 LNHNV and CDR2 YYDKDF (reference sequence). The CDR3 contains 15 residues. Between the trimmed V and J ends, which lost 6 bases and 1 base, there was a span of 12 bases. The CDR3 DNA reads as TGTGCCACCAGTCCTCGGACGGGAACTAATGAAAAACTGTTTTTT. Translating gives CATSPRTGTNEKLFF.

This clonotype was recorded a few times. The chain joins TRBV12-3 or TRBV12-4 to TRBJ2-1, with 8 positions matching TRBD1. J gave up 6 bases and V 0 bases, and 13 bases lay outside the gene matches. There are 18 residues in the CDR3. This CDR3 reads CASSLAPWRDRWSNEQFF. The CDR3 coding sequence is TGTGCCAGCAGTTTAGCCCCTTGGCGGGACAGGTGGTCCAATGAGCAGTTCTTC.

This clonotype turned up a few times. This chain links TRBV30 with TRBJ1-5, with 7 nucleotides matching TRBD1. The CDR3 runs to 12 residues. The germline V gene has CDR1 GTSNPN and CDR2 SVGIG (reference sequence). With V trimmed by 4 bases and J by 7 bases, 4 bases remained unmatched. The CDR3 DNA follows: TGTGCCTGGACTAAGGGACAGCAGCCCCAGCATTTT. Protein product: CAWTKGQQPQHF. Based on the CDR3 plus reference TRBV30 and TRBJ1-5, the full variable domain is SQTIHQWPATLVQPVGSPLSLECTVEGTSNPNLYWYRQAAGRGLQLLFYSVGIGQISSEVPQNLSASRPQDRQFILSSKKLLLSDSGFYLCAWTKGQQPQHFGDGTRLSIL.

This clonotype was counted only a few times. The chain uses TRBV7-9 and TRBJ2-7; D is uncertain. This CDR3 contains 14 residues. V was pared by 2 bases and J by 3 bases, with 11 bases between. Germline CDR1 reads SEHNR; CDR2 reads FQNEAQ (reference sequence). CDR3 in DNA: TGTGCCAGCAGCTTATCTGGGAACCTCTACGAGCAGTACTTC. This translates into CASSLSGNLYEQYF.

This clonotype has only a few counts. In nucleotides, the CDR3 is TGTGCCAGCGGCCAGCGGCACGTCCCCTACGAGCAGTACTTC. Translated: CASGQRHVPYEQYF. The chain combines TRBV5-8 with TRBJ2-7; D perhaps matches TRBD2 (5 bases). Trimming took off 7 bases at V and 2 bases at J, with 16 bases between the two ends. The CDR3 consists of 14 residues. Germline CDR1 SGHTS, CDR2 YDEGEE. Using reference TRBV5-8 and TRBJ2-7 for the parts outside the CDR3, the full variable domain is EAGVTQSPTHLIKTRGQQATLRCSPISGHTSVYWYQQALGLGLQFLLWYDEGEERNRGNFPPRFSGRQFPNYSSELNVNALELEDSALYLCASGQRHVPYEQYFGPGTRLTVT.

This clonotype was observed many times. The gene calls are TRBV30 and TRBJ2-7; TRBD1 matches 9 bases. J gave up 5 bases and V 4 bases, and 12 bases lay outside the gene matches. The CDR3 is made up of 15 amino acids. The germline V gene encodes CDR1 GTSNPN and CDR2 SVGIG (reference sequence). The CDR3: CAWTHVRDRENEQYF. The CDR3 DNA reads TGTGCCTGGACCCACGTCCGGGACAGGGAAAACGAGCAGTACTTC.

This clonotype was observed many times. The chain links TRBV24-1 to TRBJ2-1; TRBD2 matches 8 bases. Germline values: CDR1 KGHDR, CDR2 SFDVKD. CDR3 size: 16 residues. The trim removed 3 bases at V and 4 bases at J, leaving 7 bases unmatched. The CDR3: CATSDISGTRYNEQFF. CDR3 DNA: TGTGCCACCAGTGATATTAGCGGGACCCGTTACAATGAGCAGTTCTTC.

This clonotype was recorded at least ten times. The chain is built from TRBV6-2 or TRBV6-3 and TRBJ2-1; the D gene is possibly TRBD2 (6 bases). V was clipped by 2 bases and J by 1 base, with 9 bases between them. Germline V gene lookup returns CDR1 MNHEY and CDR2 SVGEGT. The CDR3 consists of 15 residues. In DNA, the CDR3 is TGTGCCAGCAGTTACGGTGGGACTTCCTACAATGAGCAGTTCTTC. It is translated as CASSYGGTSYNEQFF.

A word on this clonotype: With a much larger clone just one base away, this may be a read error. The rearrangement links TRBV28 to TRBJ2-3, with 10 bases identical to TRBD2. The CDR3 sequence is 16 residues long. Germline CDR1 is MDHEN and CDR2 is SYDVKM. This CDR3 is CASSSPLAGTTDTQCF. CDR3 sequence (DNA): TGTGCCAGCAGTTCCCCACTAGCGGGGACCACAGATACGCAGTGTTTT.

V is TRBV12-3 or TRBV12-4 and J is TRBJ1-5, with D perhaps matching TRBD1 (5 bases). The ends were cut back, 6 bases at V and 1 base at J, with 13 bases in the middle. The CDR3 extends over 15 amino acids. The CDR3 DNA reads as TGTGCCAGCAGGGAGACAGTTAGCAGCAATCAGCCCCAGCATTTT. Translation: CASRETVSSNQPQHF.

The rearrangement joins TRBV7-9 to TRBJ2-1, with 11 bases fitting TRBD1. CDR3 length: 18 amino acids. J lost 6 bases, V lost 5 bases, and 15 bases had no gene match. Germline V lookup: CDR1 SEHNR, CDR2 FQNEAQ (reference sequence). The CDR3 loop is CASSRGQGATGTINEQFF. CDR3 in DNA: TGTGCCAGCAGCCGAGGACAGGGGGCAACCGGGACTATCAATGAGCAGTTCTTC.

This clonotype was seen a few times. This chain joins TRBV27 and TRBJ2-3; 7 nucleotides align to TRBD2. Germline V lookup: CDR1 MNHEY, CDR2 SMNVEV (reference sequence). The CDR3 loop spans 16 amino acids. V lost 2 bases to trimming and J lost 3 bases; unmatched junction nucleotides: 8. The CDR3 nucleotides read TGTGCCAGCAGTTTAAGGTCTCACGGGGGGACAGATACGCAGTATTTT. This codes for CASSLRSHGGTDTQYF.

This clonotype has a count of ten or more. V and J are TRBV7-3 and TRBJ2-7; 12 bases line up with TRBD2. The trim removed 5 bases at V and 9 bases at J, leaving 11 bases unmatched. Germline values: CDR1 SGHTA, CDR2 FQGTGA. The CDR3 spans 15 residues. CDR3 region: CASSELLAGGPGQYF. CDR3 sequence (DNA): TGTGCCAGCAGCGAATTGCTAGCGGGAGGGCCTGGGCAGTACTTC.